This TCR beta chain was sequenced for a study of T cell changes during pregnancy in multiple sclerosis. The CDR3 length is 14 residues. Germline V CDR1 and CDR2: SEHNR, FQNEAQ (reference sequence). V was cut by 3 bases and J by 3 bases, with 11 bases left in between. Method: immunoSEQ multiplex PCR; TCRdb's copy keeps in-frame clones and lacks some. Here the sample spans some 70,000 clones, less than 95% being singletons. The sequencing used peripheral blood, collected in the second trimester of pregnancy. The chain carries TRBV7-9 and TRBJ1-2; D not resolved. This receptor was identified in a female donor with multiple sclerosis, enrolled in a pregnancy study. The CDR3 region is CASSFGERDYGYTF. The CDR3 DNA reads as TGTGCCAGCAGCTTTGGGGAGAGAGACTATGGCTACACCTTC.